Listed below are T cell receptor beta chains from one sample, sequenced in a study of tumor-infiltrating lymphocytes in primary liver carcinoma. From the multiplex PCR reads, TCRdb called clonotypes with MiXCR, one entry per CDR3 protein. The repertoire consists of hundreds of thousands of distinct CDR3 sequences, with almost 60% occurring once and the leading ten covering about 17%. The sequenced material came from peripheral blood. These TCRs come from a woman aged 30 to 39 with primary liver carcinoma and hepatitis B virus infection. Both conserved end residues are part of each CDR3. The order of the fields is V gene, J gene, D gene, clone size, CDR3 protein, CDR3 DNA. A D gene is named only where the DNA matches it firmly. Clone size is given for some rows only: seen once, a few or many times, or a class if the clone is expanded.

TRBV14	TRBJ2-7	.	.	CASSQDGNFGSEQHF	TGTGCCAGCAGCCAAGATGGTAACTTTGGGAGCGAGCAGCACTTC
TRBV11-3	TRBJ2-2	.	many	CASSPGIGDDGELFF	TGTGCCAGCAGCCCAGGGATCGGGGATGACGGGGAGCTGTTTTTT
TRBV6-1	TRBJ1-4	.	.	CASSGLHEKLFF	TGTGCCAGCAGTGGCCTTCATGAAAAACTGTTTTTT
TRBV11-2	TRBJ2-7	TRBD2	many	CASSLVRGTRQDYEQYF	TGTGCCAGCAGCTTAGTTCGGGGGACTAGACAGGACTACGAGCAGTACTTC
TRBV10-2	TRBJ2-1	TRBD2	.	CASKTGLVGFNLNEQFF	TGCGCTAGCAAGACGGGACTAGTGGGGTTCAATCTCAATGAGCAGTTCTTC
TRBV11-2	TRBJ2-1	.	.	CASCSSGTQKRFF	TGTGCAAGCTGCTCCTCCGGGACTCAAAAGCGGTTCTTC
TRBV29-1	TRBJ2-7	.	.	CSVRPDGRGEQYF	TGCAGCGTTCGCCCGGACGGCCGTGGTGAGCAGTACTTC
TRBV6-1	TRBJ2-7	TRBD2	.	CASNSILAGFYEQYF	TGTGCCAGCAATAGCATACTAGCGGGATTCTACGAGCAGTACTTC
TRBV10-2	TRBJ2-7	.	few	CASSGAYEQYF	TGCGCCAGCAGTGGAGCCTACGAGCAGTACTTC
TRBV4-1	TRBJ2-7	TRBD1	.	CASGQARGNYEQYF	TGCGCCAGCGGCCAGGCCAGGGGGAACTACGAGCAGTACTTC
TRBV6-1	TRBJ1-5	.	few	CASSEALSSQHF	TGTGCCAGCAGTGAAGCACTGTCTTCTCAGCATTTT
TRBV6-5	TRBJ1-2	.	few	CASSPKTGYNYGYTF	TGTGCCAGCAGTCCGAAGACAGGATATAACTATGGCTACACCTTC
TRBV29-1	TRBJ1-1	TRBD1	many	CSGDRVETEAFF	TGCAGCGGTGACAGGGTTGAGACTGAAGCTTTCTTT
TRBV6-2/TRBV6-3	TRBJ2-7	.	few	CASSYPGSRRTTYEQYF	TGTGCCAGCAGTTACCCCGGCAGTAGACGGACCACCTACGAGCAGTACTTC
TRBV12-5	TRBJ2-5	TRBD1	.	CASGLGQGRETQYF	TGTGCTAGTGGTTTGGGACAGGGGAGGGAGACCCAGTACTTC
TRBV4-1	TRBJ2-7	.	many	CASSQVPSGPSYEQYF	TGCGCCAGCAGCCAAGTTCCCAGCGGGCCCTCCTACGAGCAGTACTTC
TRBV6-5	TRBJ1-2	.	.	CASTPWGGAGGYTF	TGTGCCAGCACCCCTTGGGGGGGCGCGGGTGGCTACACCTTC